This TCR beta chain is drawn from a study of STAT3 mutations in large granular lymphocyte leukemia. At the level of the study: Roughly half of the longitudinally sequenced T-LGLL patients carried detectable canonical activating STAT3 mutations. General study findings and limits: Clonal expansion was inferred from samples taken at other timepoints. At least one immunodominant TCR beta clonotype appeared in every T-cell large granular lymphocyte leukemia patient. All newly emerging clones after therapy were STAT3 wild type.

With respect to this clone: What it binds is unknown.

The CDR3 totals 15 residues. Per the germline V gene, CDR1 is SGHAT and CDR2 is FQNNGV. Between the trimmed V and J ends, which lost 4 bases and 1 base, there was a span of 13 bases. TCRbeta libraries averaged about 40,773 productive templates per sample. Libraries were prepared by immunoSEQ multiplex PCR; TCRdb keeps only in-frame clonotypes and omits some of them. The sample lists some 10,000 clones; approximately 90% were seen once. The chain uses TRBV11-2 and TRBJ1-1; a weak D match, TRBD1 (5 bases). This receptor was identified in a man aged 55 to 69 with T-cell large granular lymphocyte leukemia. Some clones in this sample may be carry-over from other donors' samples. The specimen was peripheral blood mononuclear cells. DNA of the CDR3: TGTGCCAGCAGCTCGACCACTCAGGGGAACACTGAAGCTTTCTTT. Protein sequence: CASSSTTQGNTEAFF. Full variable domain (missing parts from reference TRBV11-2 and TRBJ1-1): EAGVAQSPRYKIIEKRQSVAFWCNPISGHATLYWYQQILGQGPKLLIQFQNNGVVDDSQLPKDRFSAERLKGVDSTLKIQPAKLEDSAVYLCASSSTTQGNTEAFFGQGTRLTVV.